This entry features one T cell receptor (beta chain) sequence. Germline values: CDR1 SGHRS, CDR2 YFSETQ. CDR3 length: 16 residues. V lost 3 bases, J lost 7 bases, and 17 bases lay in between. This sample was included in a study of blood T cell repertoires in COVID-19. Study-level information: COVID-19 samples collected from the United States, Italy and Spain covered acute and convalescent phases.

Original handling: Reference gene primer amplification gave nucleated cell count estimates. The protocol was immunoSEQ multiplex PCR, while the TCRdb copy is restricted to in-frame clones and leaves out a portion. The V and J calls and clone size come from that table; D and trimming were worked out from the DNA. The repertoire holds about 300,000 clones, approximately 88% seen once, with about 7% in the top ten. The TCR was taken from a woman aged 25-40 years who had recovered from COVID-19. Sequenced input: peripheral blood. This sequence joins TRBV5-1 and TRBJ1-6; D possibly corresponds to TRBD1 (6 bases). CDR3 DNA: TGCGCCAGCAGCTCTGACAGGAACCTAATGAATTCACCCCTCCACTTT. This translates into CASSSDRNLMNSPLHF. The full variable domain, completed using reference TRBV5-1 and TRBJ1-6, is KAGVTQTPRYLIKTRGQQVTLSCSPISGHRSVSWYQQTPGQGLQFLFEYFSETQRNKGNFPGRFSGRQFSNSRSEMNVSTLELGDSALYLCASSSDRNLMNSPLHFGNGTRLTVT.